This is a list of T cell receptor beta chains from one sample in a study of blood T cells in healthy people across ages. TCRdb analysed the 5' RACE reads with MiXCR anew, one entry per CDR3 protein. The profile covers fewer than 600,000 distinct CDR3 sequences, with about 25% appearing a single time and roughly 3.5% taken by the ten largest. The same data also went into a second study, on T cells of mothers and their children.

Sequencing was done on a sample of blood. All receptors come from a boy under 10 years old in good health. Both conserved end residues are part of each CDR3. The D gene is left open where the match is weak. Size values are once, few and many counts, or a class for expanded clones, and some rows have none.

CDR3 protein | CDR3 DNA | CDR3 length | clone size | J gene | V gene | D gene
CASSLELETQYF | TGCGCCAGCAGCTTGGAATTGGAGACCCAGTACTTC | 12 | few | TRBJ2-5 | TRBV5-1 | NA
CASSLSWGSYEQYF | TGCGCCAGCAGCTTGAGTTGGGGGTCCTACGAGCAGTACTTC | 14 | NA | TRBJ2-7 | TRBV5-1 | NA
CASSDRTSYEQYF | TGTGCCAGCTCGGACAGGACATCCTACGAGCAGTACTTC | 13 | few | TRBJ2-7 | TRBV3-1 | TRBD1
CVPRGGETQYF | TGTGTCCCCAGGGGCGGAGAGACCCAGTACTTC | 11 | NA | TRBJ2-5 | TRBV21-1 | NA
CASSLAGLASYNEQFF | TGTGCCAGCAGTTTAGCGGGACTAGCATCCTACAATGAGCAGTTCTTC | 16 | NA | TRBJ2-1 | TRBV12-3/TRBV12-4 | TRBD2
CSVSGAKNIQYF | TGCAGCGTCTCTGGGGCCAAAAACATTCAGTACTTC | 12 | NA | TRBJ2-4 | TRBV29-1 | NA
CAINRRTGGRDGYTF | TGTGCCATCAATAGGAGGACAGGGGGCAGGGATGGCTACACCTTC | 15 | few | TRBJ1-2 | TRBV10-3 | TRBD1
CASRVQGLAAYEQYF | TGCGCCAGCAGGGTGCAGGGACTAGCCGCCTACGAGCAGTACTTC | 15 | NA | TRBJ2-7 | TRBV5-1 | TRBD2
CSTQGREAYEQYF | TGCAGTACCCAGGGGCGAGAGGCCTACGAGCAGTACTTC | 13 | few | TRBJ2-7 | TRBV20-1 | NA
CASGLSTGGGETQYF | TGTGCCAGCGGTCTTAGCACAGGGGGAGGAGAGACCCAGTACTTC | 15 | few | TRBJ2-5 | TRBV25-1 | TRBD1
CASSQEPTGRNEQFF | TGCGCCAGCAGCCAAGAACCGACAGGGAGAAATGAGCAGTTCTTC | 15 | NA | TRBJ2-1 | TRBV4-3 | TRBD1
CASSLLPAGVLDKLFF | TGTGCCAGCAGCTTGCTTCCCGCCGGAGTTCTAGACAAACTGTTTTTT | 16 | few | TRBJ1-4 | TRBV5-4 | NA
CAWSHSGTGSDTQYF | TGTGCCTGGAGCCATTCCGGGACCGGGAGCGATACGCAGTATTTT | 15 | NA | TRBJ2-3 | TRBV30 | NA
CASSVAAGTVGEKLFF | TGTGCCAGCAGCGTAGCCGCAGGGACCGTTGGTGAAAAACTGTTTTTT | 16 | NA | TRBJ1-4 | TRBV9 | NA
CASSQLEAPSRETQYF | TGCGCCAGCAGCCAGCTAGAGGCCCCTTCGAGGGAGACCCAGTACTTC | 16 | NA | TRBJ2-5 | TRBV4-1 | NA
CASSHELGEGAGDEQYF | TGTGCCAGCAGCCATGAGCTTGGGGAAGGGGCAGGGGACGAGCAGTACTTC | 17 | few | TRBJ2-7 | TRBV14 | NA
CASSPPGIEKLFF | TGTGCCAGCTCACCACCGGGAATTGAAAAACTGTTTTTT | 13 | NA | TRBJ1-4 | TRBV18 | NA
CASSYSTEGGSGANVLTF | TGTGCCAGCAGTTACTCTACCGAAGGGGGCTCTGGGGCCAACGTCCTGACTTTC | 18 | NA | TRBJ2-6 | TRBV6-5 | NA
CASGAHEYEQYF | TGTGCTAGTGGCGCTCATGAGTACGAGCAGTACTTC | 12 | few | TRBJ2-7 | TRBV12-5 | NA
CASSLPGQLSNYGYTF | TGTGCCAGCAGCCTCCCGGGACAGCTCTCTAACTATGGCTACACCTTC | 16 | NA | TRBJ1-2 | TRBV7-3 | TRBD1
CASSLSGGQGGGYTF | TGTGCCAGCAGCCTCTCAGGAGGACAGGGAGGCGGCTACACCTTC | 15 | NA | TRBJ1-2 | TRBV7-3 | TRBD1
CSALLAEWGTDTQYF | TGCAGTGCGTTACTAGCGGAGTGGGGCACAGATACGCAGTATTTT | 15 | few | TRBJ2-3 | TRBV20-1 | TRBD2
CASSTRGPNTEAFF | TGTGCCAGCAGCACCAGAGGGCCGAACACTGAAGCTTTCTTT | 14 | few | TRBJ1-1 | TRBV5-8 | NA